The 21 T cell receptor beta chains listed next were all sequenced from one sample in a study of CD8 T cells in Susac syndrome. Reverse transcription of 0.5 to 1 ug RNA was performed with random hexamers. TCRdb re-analysed the immunoSEQ multiplex PCR reads in MiXCR, keeping a single row per CDR3 protein. Among under 200,000 distinct CDR3 sequences, 90% to 95% were seen once, and the ten largest hold 0.1% to 0.13%. The sequencing sample was made of CD4+ T cells from PBMCs. The source is a human donor with Susac syndrome.

V gene TRBV12-3 or TRBV12-4 combines with J gene TRBJ1-4; D unresolved. Trimming stripped 4 bases from V and 1 base from J, with 7 bases between. CDR3 length: 14 residues. The CDR3 region is CASSWLQTNEKLFF. CDR3 DNA: TGTGCCAGCAGTTGGTTGCAAACTAATGAAAAACTGTTTTTT.

The CDR3: CASRDRGSSTDTQYF. CDR3 DNA sequence: TGTGCCAGCCGGGACAGGGGTTCCTCCACAGATACGCAGTATTTT. The V gene is TRBV19, the J gene TRBJ2-3; 10 bases agree with TRBD1. CDR1 and CDR2 (germline): LNHDA, SQIVND (reference sequence). Trimming removed 9 bases from V and 2 bases from J; junction bases left unmatched: 8. The CDR3 runs 15 residues.

The chain uses TRBV9 and TRBJ2-5; D may be TRBD2 (5 bases). This CDR3 has 12 amino acids. Germline-derived CDR1 and CDR2 are SGDLS and YYNGEE. V dropped 7 bases and J dropped 0 bases, with 7 bases sitting between them. The CDR3 bases are TGTGCCAGCGGAGGCTACCAAGAGACCCAGTACTTC. This sequence encodes CASGGYQETQYF.

This chain joins TRBV12-3 or TRBV12-4 and TRBJ2-3; D uncertain. The germline V and J ends were trimmed by 4 bases and 2 bases, with 13 bases remaining between them. The CDR3 is made up of 15 amino acids. CDR3 loop: CASSSGTIFTDTQYF. The CDR3 nucleotides read TGTGCCAGCAGTTCGGGTACCATTTTCACAGATACGCAGTATTTT.

The rearrangement joins TRBV7-3 to TRBJ2-5; D is ambiguous. Trimming shortened V by 3 bases and J by 1 base, and 6 bases separated the two germline ends. Germline V lookup: CDR1 SGHTA, CDR2 FQGTGA. CDR3 length: 13 residues. This CDR3 reads CASSFRAQETQYF. The CDR3 DNA reads TGTGCCAGCAGCTTTAGGGCCCAAGAGACCCAGTACTTC.

The CDR3 DNA reads TGTGCCAGCTCACCACAACAGACCTACGAGCAGTACTTC. This codes for CASSPQQTYEQYF. The chain recombines TRBV18 with TRBJ2-7; D remains unclear. The CDR3 loop spans 13 amino acids. Looked up from germline, CDR1 is KGHSH and CDR2 is LQKENI. The V gene lost 1 base and the J gene lost 2 bases, with 6 bases spanning the gap.

The chain employs TRBV25-1 and TRBJ2-2; weak D call: TRBD1 (5 bases). V was shortened by 3 bases and J by 7 bases, with 12 bases between the two germline ends. The germline gives CDR1 MGHDK, CDR2 SYGVNS. This CDR3 contains 14 residues. The CDR3 DNA reads TGTGCCAGCAGTGATGGGCAGGGTATCGGGGAGCTGTTTTTT. Protein sequence: CASSDGQGIGELFF.

The V gene is TRBV29-1, the J gene TRBJ1-4; 8 nucleotides align to TRBD1. Germline CDR1 and CDR2: SQVTM and ANQGSEA. Trimming cost V 7 bases and J 8 bases; bases outside gene matches: 9. The CDR3 runs to 13 residues. CDR3 DNA: TGCAGCGCCCAGGGACAGGTGCCCGAAAAACTGTTTTTT. Its translation is CSAQGQVPEKLFF.

This clonotype occurred once. The rearrangement joins TRBV7-9 to TRBJ1-2; weak D call: TRBD1 (5 bases). CDR1 is SEHNR and CDR2 is FQNEAQ in the germline V gene (reference sequence). This CDR3 comprises 12 residues. The V and J ends lost 5 bases and 8 bases respectively, with 12 bases between them. Here the CDR3 DNA reads TGTGCCAGCAGCACCCCGGGACTAGGCTACACCTTC. This codes for CASSTPGLGYTF.

V usage is TRBV9 and J usage is TRBJ1-6; 8 nucleotides match TRBD1. The CDR3 is 13 residues long. V shed 4 bases, J shed 11 bases, and the junction held 5 bases outside the gene matches. Germline CDR1 SGDLS, CDR2 YYNGEE. DNA for the CDR3: TGTGCCAGCAGCCCCCGGGGACAGGCACCCCTCCACTTT. Residues: CASSPRGQAPLHF.

This chain connects TRBV6-2 or TRBV6-3 to TRBJ2-6; tentative D call: TRBD1 (6 bases). This CDR3 spans 18 amino acids. Germline loops: CDR1 MNHEY, CDR2 SVGEGT. Trimming shortened V by 7 bases and J by 0 bases, and 19 bases separated the two germline ends. CDR3 region: CASTQTGRGTSGANVLTF. CDR3 coding DNA: TGTGCCAGCACCCAGACAGGCCGAGGCACCTCTGGGGCCAACGTCCTGACTTTC.

The chain uses TRBV19 and TRBJ2-2; TRBD1 agrees at 7 bases. Germline CDR1 reads LNHDA; CDR2 reads SQIVND (reference sequence). The CDR3 runs 14 residues. The junction had 4 bases not matched to a gene; V was cut back by 5 bases and J by 4 bases. Here the CDR3 reads CASSPYRGTGELFF. CDR3 bases: TGTGCCAGTAGTCCCTACAGGGGCACCGGGGAGCTGTTTTTT.

Written as DNA, the CDR3 is TGTGCCAGCAGCTACTCTGAGGGGGGCCCGCGGTATTTT. Amino acids: CASSYSEGGPRYF. The chain recombines TRBV7-2 with TRBJ2-3, with D tentatively TRBD1 or TRBD2 (6 bases each). Germline loops: CDR1 SGHTA, CDR2 FQGNSA. This CDR3 has 13 amino acids. V was shortened by 4 bases and J by 14 bases, with 19 bases between the two germline ends.

This clonotype was detected once. V gene TRBV9 combines with J gene TRBJ2-2; D is ambiguous. Germline V gives CDR1 SGDLS, CDR2 YYNGEE. CDR3 length: 13 residues. V was clipped by 0 bases and J by 4 bases, with 4 bases between them. The CDR3 spells CASSVGSTGELFF. The DNA of the CDR3 is TGTGCCAGCAGCGTAGGAAGCACCGGGGAGCTGTTTTTT.

The chain combines TRBV5-4 with TRBJ2-5; D remains ambiguous. Trimming removed 4 bases at V and 4 bases at J, with 11 bases between. Germline CDR1 SGHNT, CDR2 YYREEE (reference sequence). The CDR3 is 13 residues long. CDR3: CASSPPSSETQYF. As DNA, the CDR3 is TGTGCCAGCAGCCCCCCGTCATCAGAGACCCAGTACTTC.

The chain uses TRBV10-3 and TRBJ1-6; D perhaps matches TRBD1 (5 bases). The CDR3 sequence is 15 residues long. Per the germline V gene, CDR1 is ENHRY and CDR2 is SYGVKD. V was clipped by 0 bases and J by 10 bases, with 13 bases between them. The CDR3 reads CAISESPGSGSPLHF. Here the CDR3 DNA reads TGTGCCATCAGTGAGTCGCCAGGGTCCGGCTCACCCCTCCACTTT.

The rearrangement links TRBV24-1 to TRBJ1-4, with D perhaps matching TRBD1 (6 bases). The V gene's germline CDR1 is KGHDR and CDR2 SFDVKD. The CDR3 extends over 15 amino acids. V dropped 4 bases and J dropped 8 bases, with 16 bases sitting between them. The CDR3 DNA reads TGTGCCACCAGTGACCGTTGGGGGCAGGGAGAAAAACTGTTTTTT. Translation: CATSDRWGQGEKLFF.

The rearrangement links TRBV29-1 to TRBJ2-7, with D possibly matching TRBD2 (7 bases). Trimming pared 5 bases from V and 4 bases from J, leaving 18 bases between. Germline CDR1 and CDR2: SQVTM and ANQGSEA. This CDR3 is built from 14 residues. CDR3 nucleotides: TGCAGCGTTCAGGCCCAAGGGGGGGAATACGAGCAGTACTTC. It encodes CSVQAQGGEYEQYF.

This chain uses TRBV6-5 with TRBJ2-7; no reliable D call. The V end was cut by 3 bases, the J end by 7 bases, with 7 bases between. The CDR3 is made up of 11 amino acids. The germline gives CDR1 MNHEY, CDR2 SVGAGI. The CDR3 nucleotides are TGTGCCAGCAGTTATAACACTGAGCAGTACTTC. Translation gives CASSYNTEQYF.

The genes are TRBV24-1 and TRBJ2-1; tentatively, D is TRBD2 (6 bases). The V end lost 7 bases, the J end lost 13 bases, and 19 bases lay between the germline ends. CDR1 is KGHDR and CDR2 is SFDVKD in the germline V gene. This CDR3 has 13 amino acids. CDR3 coding DNA: TGTGCCACCAGGGGGAAAGGGGACTCCATACAGTTCTTC. Its translation: CATRGKGDSIQFF.

This chain links TRBV20-1 with TRBJ2-7, with 8 bases identical to TRBD2. The CDR3 has 13 residues. Unmatched junction bases numbered 7, after V lost 4 bases and J lost 5 bases. From germline, CDR1 is DFQATT and CDR2 SNEGSKA (reference sequence). The CDR3 bases are TGCAGTGCTACGGGGGGGGCCGCCCACGAGCAGTACTTC. It translates to CSATGGAAHEQYF.